Detailed here is one T cell receptor (beta chain). As yet, its antigen is unknown. This sample is part of a study of cytomegalovirus exposure and HLA in healthy donors. This PCR relied on a set of 60 Vbeta primers and 13 Jbeta primers. The protocol was immunoSEQ multiplex PCR, while the TCRdb copy is restricted to in-frame clones and leaves out a portion. In the table there are about 160,000 clones, 86% of which are singletons. General observations from the study: Accounts indicate the classifier identified cytomegalovirus status with strong specificity and sensitivity. Analyses of presence and absence presupposed an approximately uniform sequencing depth across donors.

The germline V gene encodes CDR1 SGHVS and CDR2 FQNEAQ. The CDR3 covers 14 residues. Trimming stripped 5 bases from V and 2 bases from J, with 12 bases between. This chain links TRBV7-8 with TRBJ2-5; no firm D call. The TCR sequence derives from a woman younger than 35 in good health and CMV-seronegative. Sequenced: PBMCs. The CDR3 coding sequence is TGTGCCAGCAGCGGCAGGTGGCAGCAAGAGACCCAGTACTTC. Residues: CASSGRWQQETQYF.